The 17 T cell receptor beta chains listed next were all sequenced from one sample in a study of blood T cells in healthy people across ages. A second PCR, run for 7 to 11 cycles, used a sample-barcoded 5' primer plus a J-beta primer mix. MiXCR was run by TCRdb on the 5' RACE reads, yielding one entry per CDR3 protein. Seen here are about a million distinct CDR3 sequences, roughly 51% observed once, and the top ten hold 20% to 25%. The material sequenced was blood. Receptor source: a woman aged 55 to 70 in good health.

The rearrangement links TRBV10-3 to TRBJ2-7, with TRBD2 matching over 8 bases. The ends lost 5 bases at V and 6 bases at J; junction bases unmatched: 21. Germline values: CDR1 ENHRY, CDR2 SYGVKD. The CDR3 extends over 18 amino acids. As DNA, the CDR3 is TGTGCCATCAGTAACGCGGTAGCGGGATCCCACCAACGGAGCGAGCAGTACTTC. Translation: CAISNAVAGSHQRSEQYF.

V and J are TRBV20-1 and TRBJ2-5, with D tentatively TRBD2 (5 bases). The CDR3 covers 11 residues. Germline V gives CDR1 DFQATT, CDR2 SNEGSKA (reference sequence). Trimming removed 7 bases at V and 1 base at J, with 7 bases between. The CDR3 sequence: CSGEFQETQYF. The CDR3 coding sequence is TGCAGTGGGGAGTTCCAAGAGACCCAGTACTTC.

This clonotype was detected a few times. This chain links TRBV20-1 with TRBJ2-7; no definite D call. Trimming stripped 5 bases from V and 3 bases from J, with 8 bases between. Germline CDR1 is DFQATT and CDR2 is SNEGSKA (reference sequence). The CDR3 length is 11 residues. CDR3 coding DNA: TGCAGTGCTCCCTTGCTCTACGAGCAGTACTTC. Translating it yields CSAPLLYEQYF.

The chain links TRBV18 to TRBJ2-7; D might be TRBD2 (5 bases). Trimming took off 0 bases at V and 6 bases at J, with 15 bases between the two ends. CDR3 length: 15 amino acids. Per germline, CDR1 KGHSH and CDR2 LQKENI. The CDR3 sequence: CASSPPGSLRGEQYF. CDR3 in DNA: TGTGCCAGCTCACCACCGGGCTCCCTTCGGGGCGAGCAGTACTTC.

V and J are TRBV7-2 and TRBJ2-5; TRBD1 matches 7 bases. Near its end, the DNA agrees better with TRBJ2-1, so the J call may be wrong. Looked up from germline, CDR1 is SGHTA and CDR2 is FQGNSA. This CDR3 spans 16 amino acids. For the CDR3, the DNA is TGTGCCAGCAGCTTAGGACCCGGGACAGAAGAAGAGACCCAGTTCTTC. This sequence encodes CASSLGPGTEEETQFF.

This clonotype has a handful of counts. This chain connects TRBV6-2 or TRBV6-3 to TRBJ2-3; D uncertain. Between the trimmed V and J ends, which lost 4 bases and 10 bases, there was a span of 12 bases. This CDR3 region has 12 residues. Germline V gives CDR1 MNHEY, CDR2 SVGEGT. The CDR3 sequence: CASSWDGGPQYF. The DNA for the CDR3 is TGTGCCAGCAGTTGGGATGGTGGACCGCAGTATTTT.

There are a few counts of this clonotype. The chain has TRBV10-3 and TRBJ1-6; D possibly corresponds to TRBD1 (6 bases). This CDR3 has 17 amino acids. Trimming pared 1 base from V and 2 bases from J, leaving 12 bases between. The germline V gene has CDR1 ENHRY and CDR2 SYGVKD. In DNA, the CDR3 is TGTGCCATCAGTGAGTTCCCAGGGGAAACCTATAATTCACCCCTCCACTTT. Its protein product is CAISEFPGETYNSPLHF.

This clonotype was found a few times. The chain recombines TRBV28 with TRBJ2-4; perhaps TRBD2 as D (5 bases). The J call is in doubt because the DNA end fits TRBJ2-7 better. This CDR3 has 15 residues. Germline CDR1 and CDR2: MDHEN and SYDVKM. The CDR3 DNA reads TGTGCCAGCAGTTTATTATTCGGGATAGAATACGAGCAGTACTTC. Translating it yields CASSLLFGIEYEQYF.

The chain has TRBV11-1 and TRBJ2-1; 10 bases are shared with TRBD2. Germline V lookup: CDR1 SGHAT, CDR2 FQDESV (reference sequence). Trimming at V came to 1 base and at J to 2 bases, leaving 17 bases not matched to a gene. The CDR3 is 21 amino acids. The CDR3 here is CASSLGGGHASGSLAYNEQFF. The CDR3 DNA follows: TGTGCCAGCAGCTTAGGGGGTGGTCACGCTAGCGGGAGTTTGGCCTACAATGAGCAGTTCTTC.

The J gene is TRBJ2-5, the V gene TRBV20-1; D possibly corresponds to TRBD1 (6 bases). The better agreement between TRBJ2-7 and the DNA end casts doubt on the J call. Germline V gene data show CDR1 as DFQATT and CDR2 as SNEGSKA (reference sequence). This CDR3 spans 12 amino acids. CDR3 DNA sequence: TGCAGTGCTTCGACAGGTTTCTACGAGCAGTACTTC. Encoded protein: CSASTGFYEQYF.

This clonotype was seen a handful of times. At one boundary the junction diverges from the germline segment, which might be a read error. CDR3 sequence reads: CASSQGLAGDTQYF. In DNA form, the CDR3 reads TGTGCCAGCAGTCAGGGACTAGCGGGAGATACGCAGTATTTT. V and J are TRBV4-3 and TRBJ2-3, with 12 bases fitting TRBD2. The CDR3 contains 14 residues. Germline V gives CDR1 LGHNA, CDR2 YSLEER.

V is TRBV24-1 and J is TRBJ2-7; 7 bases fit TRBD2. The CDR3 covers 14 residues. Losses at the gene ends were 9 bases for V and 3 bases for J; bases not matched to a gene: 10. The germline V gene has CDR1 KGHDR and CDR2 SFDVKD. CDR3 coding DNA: TGTGCCACCTCAGCGCCGGGGGGAAACTACGAGCAGTACTTC. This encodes CATSAPGGNYEQYF.

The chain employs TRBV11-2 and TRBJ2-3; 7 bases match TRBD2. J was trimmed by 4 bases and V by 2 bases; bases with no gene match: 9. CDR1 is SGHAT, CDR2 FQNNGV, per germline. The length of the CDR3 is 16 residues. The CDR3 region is CASSLPWEGEADTQYF. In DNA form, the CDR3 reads TGTGCCAGCAGCTTACCCTGGGAGGGTGAGGCAGATACGCAGTATTTT. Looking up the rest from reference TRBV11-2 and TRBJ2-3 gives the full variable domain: EAGVAQSPRYKIIEKRQSVAFWCNPISGHATLYWYQQILGQGPKLLIQFQNNGVVDDSQLPKDRFSAERLKGVDSTLKIQPAKLEDSAVYLCASSLPWEGEADTQYFGPGTRLTVL.

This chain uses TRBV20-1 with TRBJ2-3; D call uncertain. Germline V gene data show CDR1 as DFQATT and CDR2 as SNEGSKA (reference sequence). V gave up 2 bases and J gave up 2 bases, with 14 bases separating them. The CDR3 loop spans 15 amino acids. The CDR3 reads CSARSELFYTDTQYF. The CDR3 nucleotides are TGCAGTGCTAGAAGCGAGTTATTCTACACAGATACGCAGTATTTT.

CDR3 nucleotide sequence: TGTGCCAGCAGTTCGCTACTAGCGGGAGTCGGCAATGAGCAGTACTTC. Translating gives CASSSLLAGVGNEQYF. The chain has TRBV6-2 or TRBV6-3 and TRBJ2-7; 11 bases agree with TRBD2. Per the germline V gene, CDR1 is MNHEY and CDR2 is SVGEGT. CDR3 length equals 16 residues. V trimming: 4 bases; J trimming: 7 bases; junction bases outside the gene matches: 12.

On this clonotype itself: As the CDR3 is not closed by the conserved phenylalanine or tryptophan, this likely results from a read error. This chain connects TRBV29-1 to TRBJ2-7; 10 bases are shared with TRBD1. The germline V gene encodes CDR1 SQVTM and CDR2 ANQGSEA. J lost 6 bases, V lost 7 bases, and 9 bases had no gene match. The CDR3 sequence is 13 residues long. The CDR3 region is CSAGTGENREQYY. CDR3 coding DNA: TGCAGCGCCGGGACAGGGGAGAATCGCGAGCAGTACTAC.

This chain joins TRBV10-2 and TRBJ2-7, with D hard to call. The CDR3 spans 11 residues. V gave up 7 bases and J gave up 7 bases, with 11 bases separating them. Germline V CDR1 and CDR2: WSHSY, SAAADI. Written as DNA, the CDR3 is TGCGCCAGCACCTTGGCGGAGGAGCAGTACTTC. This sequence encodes CASTLAEEQYF.